This record looks at one T cell receptor beta chain sequence and its context. Sequencing used immunoSEQ multiplex PCR; TCRdb keeps in-frame clones, though not all of them. Of millions of clones listed, around 94% are singletons. CDR3 length equals 17 residues. Per germline, CDR1 SGHRS and CDR2 YFSETQ. V shed 4 bases, J shed 6 bases, and the junction held 10 bases outside the gene matches. This record belongs to a study of shared clonotypes between healthy human individuals. Study-wide background: Donors consisted of a couple of women and a few men between 18 and 49.

The chain joins TRBV5-1 to TRBJ2-5, with TRBD2 identical over 15 bases. The TCR comes from a man between 18 and 29 years old in good health. Sequences were obtained from naive CD4+ T cells sorted from blood. Subset of the sample: CD45RA+ positively selected. The chain's CDR3 is CASSPGLAGGNGQTQYF. CDR3 bases: TGCGCCAGCAGCCCGGGACTAGCGGGAGGAAACGGGCAGACCCAGTACTTC.